The clone carrying this T cell receptor (beta chain) was observed many times. V shed 3 bases and J 2 bases; nucleotides not matched to a gene: 6. The CDR3 is made up of 16 amino acids. CDR1 and CDR2 (germline): SGHRS, YFSETQ. TCRdb fed the RT-PCR reads into MiXCR, producing one record per CDR3 protein. The sample comprises hundreds of thousands of distinct CDR3 sequences, around 14% of which are singletons, and 3.6% rests with the top ten. The source of this sequence is a female donor in good health, serving as a healthy control. Sequences were obtained from memory CD4+ T cells from blood. This rearrangement joins TRBV5-1 to TRBJ2-7, with TRBD2 matching over 12 bases. The CDR3, as DNA: TGCGCCAGCAGCTCGTCTAGCGGGAGGGATACCTACGAGCAGTACTTC. Encoded protein: CASSSSSGRDTYEQYF.